This is a list of T cell receptor beta chains from one sample in a study of cytomegalovirus exposure and HLA in healthy donors. Data came from immunoSEQ multiplex PCR; TCRdb stores just in-frame clones and leaves some out. The data contain around 63,000 clones, almost 97% of them singletons. Sequenced input: PBMCs. The source is a woman under 30 in good health and CMV-seronegative. Each CDR3 is given with its conserved first and last residue. Fields, in order: V gene, J gene, CDR3 length, CDR3 protein.

TRBV28	TRBJ1-4	14	CASSPQGTGEKLFF
TRBV6-1	TRBJ2-7	15	CASTEVGYISYEQYF
TRBV28	TRBJ2-2	18	CASSSHGGLAGVSGELFF
TRBV2	TRBJ2-7	15	CASRRLAGGRYEQYF
TRBV18	TRBJ2-3	16	CASSPIGGDSTDTQYF
TRBV27	TRBJ2-1	15	CASTLTSGSYNEQFF
TRBV27	TRBJ1-2	14	CASSAQQGALGYTF
TRBV4-2	TRBJ2-1	15	CASSHPEGSVNEQFF
TRBV10-3	TRBJ2-1	16	CAISARGGVGNNEQFF
TRBV7-8	TRBJ2-7	15	CASSLPQGQSYEQYF
TRBV5-1	TRBJ1-5	15	CASSPDPGVGQPQHF
TRBV10-2	TRBJ2-7	15	CASSESGADSYEQYF
TRBV28	TRBJ2-5	14	CASSSPGGRETQYF
TRBV19	TRBJ1-5	15	CASIPRTGRNQPQHF
TRBV25-1	TRBJ2-5	17	CAAAVSSVGGALETQYF
TRBV28	TRBJ1-3	15	CASSLRRWGSGGIYF
TRBV28	TRBJ1-2	14	CASSSSGTGVGYTF
TRBV7-9	TRBJ2-3	17	CASSPPRGRGMSDTQYF
TRBV6-1	TRBJ1-2	13	CASTPGTVYGYTF
TRBV5-4	TRBJ2-5	16	CASSPGASGPWETQYF
TRBV6-4	TRBJ2-3	16	CASSATGTSGTDTQYF
TRBV21-1	TRBJ2-7	15	CASSRPDRGSYEQYF
TRBV5-1	TRBJ2-4	13	CASSLEGADIQYF
TRBV7-9	TRBJ2-3	18	CASSLALYMETRGDTQYF
TRBV10-1	TRBJ2-1	15	CASSDRQGARDEQFF
TRBV28	TRBJ2-3	16	CASSPIGSGSPDTQYF
TRBV9	TRBJ1-4	17	CASSVASAVRHNEKLFF
TRBV30	TRBJ2-5	13	CAWAADYKETQYF
TRBV4-3	TRBJ2-5	15	CASSLGPQGRETQYF
TRBV7-2	TRBJ1-5	16	CASSLGAGVGNQPQHF
TRBV2	TRBJ1-2	16	CASSEDRRSRGRGYTF
TRBV6-1	TRBJ2-7	13	CASSLADAYEQYF
TRBV7-2	TRBJ1-5	15	CASSSQAGGNQPQHF
TRBV9	TRBJ2-1	14	CASSGRLAGHEQFF
TRBV19	TRBJ1-2	14	CASSMLEGYYGYTF